A single sample gave rise to the 30 T cell receptor beta chains below, sequenced in a study of blood T cell repertoires in COVID-19. Sequenced by immunoSEQ multiplex PCR; TCRdb stores in-frame clones only, minus some. Of a few hundred thousand clones in the sample, about four fifths were seen once. What was sequenced was PBMCs or T cells enriched from blood (not recorded which). These TCRs come from a man aged 40-49 years who had been exposed to COVID-19.

This clone showed up just a few times. The chain has TRBV9 and TRBJ1-5, with unresolved D. V gave up 5 bases and J gave up 0 bases, with 12 bases separating them. This CDR3 spans 15 amino acids. Germline loops: CDR1 SGDLS, CDR2 YYNGEE. CDR3 region: CASSAGSYSNQPQHF. As DNA, the CDR3 is TGTGCCAGCAGTGCCGGGAGTTATAGCAATCAGCCCCAGCATTTT. The full variable domain, completed using reference TRBV9 and TRBJ1-5, is DSGVTQTPKHLITATGQRVTLRCSPRSGDLSVYWYQQSLDQGLQFLIQYYNGEERAKGNILERFSAQQFPDLHSELNLSSLELGDSALYFCASSAGSYSNQPQHFGDGTRLSIL.

This chain connects TRBV24-1 to TRBJ1-6; 7 bases fit TRBD1. The germline CDR1 and CDR2 sequences are KGHDR and SFDVKD. Germline trimming cut 2 bases from V and 4 bases from J; bases unmatched to any gene: 1. The CDR3 sequence is 15 residues long. This CDR3 is CATSDSGQYNSPLHF. The CDR3 bases are TGTGCCACCAGTGATTCGGGACAGTATAATTCACCCCTCCACTTT.

The V gene is TRBV11-2, the J gene TRBJ1-1; TRBD1 might be the D (5 bases). The germline gives CDR1 SGHAT, CDR2 FQNNGV. The CDR3 is made up of 13 amino acids. V was cut by 5 bases and J by 0 bases, with 7 bases left in between. The DNA of the CDR3 is TGTGCCAGCAGCCGGGGGTTGAACACTGAAGCTTTCTTT. It specifies CASSRGLNTEAFF. Filled out from reference TRBV11-2 and TRBJ1-1, the complete variable domain reads EAGVAQSPRYKIIEKRQSVAFWCNPISGHATLYWYQQILGQGPKLLIQFQNNGVVDDSQLPKDRFSAERLKGVDSTLKIQPAKLEDSAVYLCASSRGLNTEAFFGQGTRLTVV.

V usage is TRBV15 and J usage is TRBJ2-1; possible D gene TRBD2, 7 bases. CDR1 LNHNV and CDR2 YYDKDF come from the germline V gene (reference sequence). Trimming took off 5 bases at V and 8 bases at J, with 19 bases between the two ends. The CDR3 covers 15 residues. For the CDR3, the DNA is TGTGCCACCAGCTCTCAAGGGCAGGGGAGGGATGAGCAGTTCTTC. This gives the protein CATSSQGQGRDEQFF.

The rearrangement joins TRBV10-3 to TRBJ2-4; TRBD1 matches 7 bases. The germline V gene has CDR1 ENHRY and CDR2 SYGVKD. The ends lost 3 bases at V and 5 bases at J; junction bases unmatched: 4. This CDR3 is built from 14 residues. The CDR3: CAISDSGTENIQYF. The CDR3 nucleotides are TGTGCCATCAGTGATTCCGGGACAGAAAACATTCAGTACTTC.

The chain carries TRBV27 and TRBJ1-4; weak D call: TRBD1 (5 bases). The length of the CDR3 is 12 residues. Between the trimmed V and J ends, which lost 5 bases and 13 bases, there was a span of 14 bases. CDR1 is MNHEY and CDR2 is SMNVEV in the germline V gene (reference sequence). The CDR3 DNA follows: TGTGCCAGCAGTACGACACCGGGGGGACTGTTTTTT. It codes for CASSTTPGGLFF.

This clone was found a few times. The chain employs TRBV28 and TRBJ1-3; TRBD1 is a possible D gene (6 bases). This CDR3 has 14 residues. Trimming shortened V by 6 bases and J by 4 bases, and 13 bases separated the two germline ends. CDR1 MDHEN and CDR2 SYDVKM come from the germline V gene. This CDR3 reads CASRLGQLGNTIYF. CDR3 DNA sequence: TGTGCCAGCAGACTAGGACAGTTGGGAAACACCATATATTTT.

Note on this clone: The same CDR3 arises from other DNA sequences in this sample as well. J is TRBJ2-3 and V is TRBV12-3 or TRBV12-4; D gene unclear. The V gene lost 6 bases and the J gene lost 5 bases, with 6 bases spanning the gap. CDR3 length equals 11 residues. CDR3 in amino acids: CASSSVDTQYF. The CDR3 DNA sequence: TGTGCCAGCAGCTCGGTAGATACGCAGTATTTT.

The V and J genes are TRBV14 and TRBJ1-3, with a possible D match to TRBD1 (6 bases). The CDR3 has 18 amino acids. Trimming removed 2 bases from V and 0 bases from J, with 17 bases in between. CDR1 is SGHDN and CDR2 is FVKESK in the germline V gene. The CDR3 is CASSQNTGTFRSGNTIYF. Here the CDR3 DNA reads TGTGCCAGCAGCCAAAATACCGGGACATTCCGCTCTGGAAACACCATATATTTT.

This clone was counted many times. The genes are TRBV15 and TRBJ2-3; 8 bases map to TRBD2. With 3 bases clipped from V and 5 bases from J, the junction kept 13 bases outside the gene matches. The CDR3 is 17 amino acids. The germline V gene has CDR1 LNHNV and CDR2 YYDKDF (reference sequence). The CDR3 bases are TGTGCCACCAGCAGGGCTCCTAGTACGGGGGGGCGAGATACGCAGTATTTT. This sequence encodes CATSRAPSTGGRDTQYF.

The CDR3 DNA is TGTGCCAGCTCACCCGGGGGTCGTGGGGCCTCTGGGGCCAACGTCCTGACTTTC. It yields the protein CASSPGGRGASGANVLTF. This chain joins TRBV18 and TRBJ2-6, with a possible D match to TRBD2 (6 bases). This CDR3 region has 18 residues. CDR1 KGHSH and CDR2 LQKENI come from the germline V gene. The V and J ends lost 3 bases and 0 bases respectively, with 15 bases between them.

This chain links TRBV2 with TRBJ2-7, with TRBD1 matching 7 bases. Trimming cost V 8 bases and J 3 bases; bases outside gene matches: 16. Germline values: CDR1 SNHLY, CDR2 FYNNEI. The CDR3 contains 16 residues. The CDR3 DNA sequence: TGTGCCAGCGAAACCGGGACAGATATCAGGGACTACGAGCAGTACTTC. This codes for CASETGTDIRDYEQYF.

V usage is TRBV28 and J usage is TRBJ1-2, with 8 bases matching TRBD1. The germline gives CDR1 MDHEN, CDR2 SYDVKM. V was pared by 5 bases and J by 4 bases, with 3 bases of the junction left unmatched. This CDR3 spans 13 amino acids. The CDR3 loop is CASSHQGAYGYTF. The CDR3 coding sequence is TGTGCCAGCAGTCATCAGGGGGCCTATGGCTACACCTTC.

The chain uses TRBV5-1 and TRBJ2-3; no clear D. V was shortened by 6 bases and J by 0 bases, with 11 bases between the two germline ends. The germline V gene encodes CDR1 SGHRS and CDR2 YFSETQ. This CDR3 comprises 14 residues. CDR3 region: CASKEVRSTDTQYF. CDR3 DNA sequence: TGCGCCAGCAAAGAGGTTCGTAGCACAGATACGCAGTATTTT.

This chain connects TRBV25-1 to TRBJ2-1; D remains unclear. The CDR3 length is 12 residues. Germline loops: CDR1 MGHDK, CDR2 SYGVNS. V gave up 6 bases and J gave up 8 bases, with 11 bases separating them. CDR3 coding DNA: TGTGCCAGCAGCCAGTATATCGATGAGCAGTTCTTC. Its translation is CASSQYIDEQFF. Combining the CDR3 with reference TRBV25-1 and TRBJ2-1 gives the whole variable domain EADIYQTPRYLVIGTGKKITLECSQTMGHDKMYWYQQDPGMELHLIHYSYGVNSTEKGDLSSESTVSRIRTEHFPLTLESARPSHTSQYLCASSQYIDEQFFGPGTRLTVL.

CDR3 sequence: CASSLWTGSQETQYF. The CDR3 nucleotides are TGTGCCAGCAGCTTATGGACAGGATCCCAAGAGACCCAGTACTTC. V gene TRBV7-6 combines with J gene TRBJ2-5, with 7 nucleotides matching TRBD1. Germline CDR1 SGHVS, CDR2 FNYEAQ. The J segment lost 1 base and the V segment lost 2 bases, leaving 4 bases of the junction unmatched. The CDR3 covers 15 residues.

This sequence joins TRBV3-1 (or the pseudogene TRBV3-2) and TRBJ2-7; 9 nucleotides agree with TRBD1. The CDR3 contains 15 residues. Germline assignment: CDR1 LGHDT and CDR2 YNNKEL (reference sequence). Trimming took 4 bases from V and 1 from J; bases not matched to a gene: 5. The CDR3 coding sequence is TGTGCCAGCAGCCCCGTGACAGGGGGATCCTACGAGCAGTACTTC. Protein product: CASSPVTGGSYEQYF.

The chain is built from TRBV19 and TRBJ1-5, with a possible D match to TRBD1 (5 bases). The CDR3 is made up of 16 amino acids. The V end was cut by 3 bases, the J end by 5 bases, with 17 bases between. The germline CDR1 and CDR2 sequences are LNHDA and SQIVND (reference sequence). The CDR3: CASSIPTGWVDQPQHF. In DNA form, the CDR3 reads TGTGCCAGTAGTATCCCCACAGGTTGGGTCGATCAGCCCCAGCATTTT.

J is TRBJ1-1 and V is TRBV30; the match to TRBD1 covers 8 bases. The V and J ends lost 0 bases and 3 bases, in that order; junction bases with no gene match: 3. The CDR3 is made up of 14 amino acids. In germline, CDR1 is GTSNPN, CDR2 SVGIG (reference sequence). CDR3 residues: CAWSVRTGYTEAFF. The CDR3 nucleotides read TGTGCCTGGAGTGTAAGGACAGGGTACACTGAAGCTTTCTTT.

The chain couples TRBV7-3 to TRBJ2-5; D may be TRBD1 (7 bases). Germline V gene data show CDR1 as SGHTA and CDR2 as FQGTGA. This CDR3 contains 15 residues. V lost 3 bases to trimming and J lost 4 bases, with 15 bases between them. CDR3 nucleotide sequence: TGTGCCAGCAGCTTCCAGGGGGGTGAAGGAGAGACCCAGTACTTC. Translating gives CASSFQGGEGETQYF.

The chain combines TRBV6-5 with TRBJ1-5; possibly TRBD1 for D (5 bases). This CDR3 is 15 amino acids long. Germline V gene sequence: CDR1 MNHEY, CDR2 SVGAGI. V lost 0 bases to trimming and J lost 4 bases, with 10 bases between them. As DNA, the CDR3 is TGTGCCAGCAGTTACTCGGGGCGGGGTAATCAGCCCCAGCATTTT. Protein sequence: CASSYSGRGNQPQHF.

This chain links TRBV7-3 with TRBJ2-3; the match to TRBD2 covers 9 bases. The CDR3 spans 14 residues. The V gene's germline CDR1 is SGHTA and CDR2 FQGTGA. J gave up 4 bases and V 5 bases, and 4 bases lay outside the gene matches. In nucleotides, the CDR3 is TGTGCCAGCAGCCATAGCGGGAGCGCAGATACGCAGTATTTT. Translation gives CASSHSGSADTQYF.

This clone was detected only once. V and J are TRBV9 and TRBJ1-2; 11 bases match TRBD1. This CDR3 is built from 15 residues. Germline CDR1 SGDLS, CDR2 YYNGEE. V trimming: 3 bases; J trimming: 1 base; junction bases outside the gene matches: 2. The CDR3 is CASSAGTGGNYGYTF. Written as DNA, the CDR3 is TGTGCCAGCAGCGCAGGGACAGGGGGTAACTATGGCTACACCTTC.

The CDR3 sequence: CASSKTGITGELFF. DNA for the CDR3: TGTGCCAGCTCAAAGACAGGAATTACCGGGGAGCTGTTTTTT. The rearrangement uses TRBV18 and TRBJ2-2; D perhaps matches TRBD1 (6 bases). V lost 5 bases and J lost 5, with 12 bases in between. The CDR3 loop spans 14 amino acids. Germline CDR1 and CDR2: KGHSH and LQKENI.

The chain couples TRBV7-3 to TRBJ2-2; no reliable D call. V was clipped by 4 bases and J by 4 bases, with 7 bases between them. Per the germline V gene, CDR1 is SGHTA and CDR2 is FQGTGA. This CDR3 is built from 13 residues. As DNA, the CDR3 is TGTGCCAGCAGCTGGAGTATCACCGGGGAGCTGTTTTTT. Translation: CASSWSITGELFF.

The chain carries TRBV9 and TRBJ2-7; unclear D gene. CDR1 and CDR2 (germline): SGDLS, YYNGEE. The CDR3 sequence is 15 residues long. Trimming stripped 0 bases from V and 2 bases from J, with 12 bases between. In nucleotides, the CDR3 is TGTGCCAGCAGCGTAGGTTCGAAAGCAACCTACGAGCAGTACTTC. It yields the protein CASSVGSKATYEQYF.

Details on this clone: Distinct nucleotide sequences in the sample also encode this CDR3. The rearrangement links TRBV19 to TRBJ2-5; 7 nucleotides line up with TRBD1. The CDR3 extends over 14 amino acids. Germline assignment: CDR1 LNHDA and CDR2 SQIVND (reference sequence). J was trimmed by 0 bases and V by 3 bases; bases with no gene match: 1. The CDR3 DNA sequence: TGTGCCAGTAGTATCAGGGGGTACCAAGAGACCCAGTACTTC. Protein: CASSIRGYQETQYF.

In its sample, this clone was seen many times. The V and J genes are TRBV5-1 and TRBJ1-2; TRBD1 matches at 8 bases. The CDR3 is made up of 13 amino acids. J lost 6 bases, V lost 3 bases, and 4 bases had no gene match. Germline CDR1 SGHRS, CDR2 YFSETQ. CDR3 nucleotides: TGCGCCAGCAGCTCGGGACAGGTAAATGGCTACACCTTC. Amino acids: CASSSGQVNGYTF. Using reference TRBV5-1 and TRBJ1-2 for the parts outside the CDR3, the full variable domain is KAGVTQTPRYLIKTRGQQVTLSCSPISGHRSVSWYQQTPGQGLQFLFEYFSETQRNKGNFPGRFSGRQFSNSRSEMNVSTLELGDSALYLCASSSGQVNGYTFGSGTRLTVV.

The chain has TRBV19 and TRBJ1-4; D is undetermined. Germline CDR1 and CDR2: LNHDA and SQIVND (reference sequence). With 0 bases removed from V and 4 bases from J, the gap between germline ends came to 15 bases. The CDR3 is 17 amino acids. CDR3 in amino acids: CASSIDLDSQCNEKLFF. CDR3 DNA: TGTGCCAGTAGTATAGACCTAGATTCCCAGTGTAATGAAAAACTGTTTTTT.

Remarks on this clone: The sample has other DNA sequences that encode this CDR3 too. The chain has TRBV7-3 and TRBJ2-7; D perhaps matches TRBD1 (6 bases). In germline, CDR1 is SGHTA, CDR2 FQGTGA. The V gene lost 3 bases and the J gene lost 4 bases, with 10 bases spanning the gap. CDR3 length: 13 amino acids. The CDR3 bases are TGTGCCAGCAGCTTGACAGGTGGATACGAGCAGTACTTC. Encoded protein: CASSLTGGYEQYF. Full variable domain (outside the CDR3, taken from reference TRBV7-3 and TRBJ2-7): GAGVSQTPSNKVTEKGKYVELRCDPISGHTALYWYRQSLGQGPEFLIYFQGTGAADDSGLPNDRFFAVRPEGSVSTLKIQRTERGDSAVYLCASSLTGGYEQYFGPGTRLTVT.